Listed here are 16 T cell receptor beta chains from one sample, sequenced in a study of molecular identifiers for immune sequencing clone quantification. One entry per CDR3 protein, called by TCRdb with MiXCR from the PCR reads. The data show approximately 680,000 distinct CDR3 sequences, with roughly 27% seen just once and around 0.78% held by the top ten. The sample comprised naive CD8+ T cells from blood, with Jurkat cell RNA spiked in. The subset here: FACS-sorted CD8+CD4-CCR7+CD45RA+ naive T cells. The receptors were sampled from a human donor in good health. Some libraries in this study had Jurkat cell RNA spiked in.

In this sample, this clonotype turned up many times. The CDR3 reads CASSFEGRGRPSYGYTF. As DNA, the CDR3 is TGTGCCAGCAGTTTTGAGGGAAGGGGGCGCCCGAGCTATGGCTACACCTTC. The chain carries TRBV12-3 or TRBV12-4 and TRBJ1-2, with 7 bases identical to TRBD1. J gave up 4 bases and V 3 bases, and 14 bases lay outside the gene matches. CDR3 length: 17 amino acids.

As for this clonotype: The germline gene is not matched at one end of the junction; a read error may be the cause. CDR3 DNA sequence: TGTGCCGGCAGAAGCCCTGACCAGCCTTATGGCTACACCTTC. Protein product: CAGRSPDQPYGYTF. This chain joins TRBV6-2 or TRBV6-3 and TRBJ1-2, with D unclear. Looked up from germline, CDR1 is MNHEY and CDR2 is SVGEGT. This CDR3 comprises 14 residues.

This clonotype has a count of ten or more. The chain carries TRBV7-2 and TRBJ2-7, with 13 bases lining up with TRBD2. The V and J ends lost 5 bases and 3 bases, in that order; junction bases with no gene match: 13. The germline CDR1 and CDR2 sequences are SGHTA and FQGNSA. The CDR3 covers 18 residues. The DNA for the CDR3 is TGTGCCAGCAGCCCACCGCCCGGGACTAGCGGGACAGGCTACGAGCAGTACTTC. It translates to CASSPPPGTSGTGYEQYF.

Regarding this clonotype: This clone may be a read error of a much larger clone one base away. The chain recombines TRBV27 with TRBJ2-5; TRBD2 matches 10 bases. V shed 3 bases, J shed 7 bases, and the junction held 5 bases outside the gene matches. The CDR3 has 14 amino acids. Per the germline V gene, CDR1 is MNHEY and CDR2 is SMNVEV (reference sequence). CDR3: CASSFLAGVGTQYF. The CDR3 DNA reads as TGTGCCAGCAGTTTCCTAGCGGGAGTAGGGACCCAGTACTTC.

Concerning this clonotype: A much larger clone lies a single base off, so this may be a read error. The V gene is TRBV9, the J gene TRBJ1-1; the D gene is possibly TRBD1 (5 bases). V was pared by 3 bases and J by 7 bases, with 10 bases between. Germline V gene lookup returns CDR1 SGDLS and CDR2 YYNGEE. The CDR3 length is 12 residues. CDR3 region: CASSAGANEAFF. CDR3 DNA: TGTGCCAGCAGCGCCGGGGCCAATGAAGCTTTCTTT.

The table lists this clonotype with a few counts. This chain uses TRBV6-6 with TRBJ2-2, with TRBD1 identical over 9 bases. Germline V gives CDR1 MNHNY, CDR2 SVGAGI (reference sequence). The CDR3 has 19 residues. The ends lost 2 bases at V and 6 bases at J; junction bases unmatched: 16. Here the CDR3 reads CASSYTPAGTGKESGELFF. CDR3 nucleotides: TGTGCCAGCAGTTACACGCCAGCCGGGACAGGGAAAGAATCCGGGGAGCTGTTTTTT.

The V and J genes are TRBV28 and TRBJ1-2; D gene ambiguous. The V gene's germline CDR1 is MDHEN and CDR2 SYDVKM. The CDR3 has 12 amino acids. V lost 4 bases, J lost 7 bases, and 10 bases lay in between. The CDR3 loop is CASSSGSGGYTF. The CDR3 bases are TGTGCCAGCAGTTCGGGATCCGGTGGCTACACCTTC.

The chain links TRBV21-1 to TRBJ2-1; TRBD1 reflects the table's D call only, with no check against the DNA. TRBV21-1 is deemed a pseudogene. CDR3 size: 16 residues. The CDR3: CASSAIQGCTYNEQFF. The CDR3, as DNA: TGTGCCAGCAGCGCTATACAGGGTTGCACCTACAATGAGCAGTTCTTC.

In its sample, this clonotype was seen many times. The gene calls are TRBV7-6 and TRBJ2-1; D gene unclear. The germline V and J ends were trimmed by 2 bases and 9 bases, with 8 bases remaining between them. Germline-derived CDR1 and CDR2 are SGHVS and FNYEAQ. The CDR3 contains 12 residues. CDR3 in amino acids: CASSLSGTEQFF. The CDR3 DNA is TGTGCCAGCAGCTTATCGGGTACTGAGCAGTTCTTC.

A remark on this clonotype: Since a much larger clone is just one base distant, this may be a read error. The gene calls are TRBV14 and TRBJ2-7; D ambiguous. Germline V lookup: CDR1 SGHDN, CDR2 FVKESK. This CDR3 contains 14 residues. This chain's CDR3 is CASGQGRESYEQYF. The CDR3 bases are TGTGCCAGCGGCCAAGGTCGAGAATCCTACGAGCAGTACTTC. Together with reference TRBV14 and TRBJ2-7, the CDR3 gives the full variable domain: EAGVTQFPSHSVIEKGQTVTLRCDPISGHDNLYWYRRVMGKEIKFLLHFVKESKQDESGMPNNRFLAERTGGTYSTLKVQPAELEDSGVYFCASGQGRESYEQYFGPGTRLTVT.

In this sample, this clonotype turned up many times. The V call is TRBV12-3 or TRBV12-4, the J call TRBJ2-3, with 10 bases matching TRBD2. V lost 5 bases and J lost 2; bases outside the gene matches: 4. CDR3 size: 15 residues. As DNA, the CDR3 is TGTGCCAGCAGTGATCTAGCGGGGGTCACAGATACGCAGTATTTT. It encodes CASSDLAGVTDTQYF.

This clonotype came up many times. The chain recombines TRBV6-2 or TRBV6-3 with TRBJ2-7, with D possibly matching TRBD2 (6 bases). V was pared by 5 bases and J by 5 bases, with 7 bases between. The CDR3 covers 11 residues. Germline V gene lookup returns CDR1 MNHEY and CDR2 SVGEGT. The CDR3 coding sequence is TGTGCCAGCAGTCCGGGGGACGAGCAGTACTTC. Protein sequence: CASSPGDEQYF.

This clonotype has more than one count but fewer than ten. V gene TRBV15 combines with J gene TRBJ2-5, with TRBD1 as a possible D gene (5 bases). This CDR3 comprises 14 residues. Germline V gives CDR1 LNHNV, CDR2 YYDKDF (reference sequence). V dropped 0 bases and J dropped 6 bases, with 11 bases sitting between them. CDR3: CATSRDQGSKTQYF. CDR3 nucleotides: TGTGCCACCAGCAGAGACCAGGGATCGAAGACCCAGTACTTC.

This chain uses TRBV30 with TRBJ2-2; D is perhaps TRBD2 (6 bases). The germline V and J ends were trimmed by 4 bases and 6 bases, with 15 bases remaining between them. The CDR3 consists of 14 residues. Germline CDR1 and CDR2: GTSNPN and SVGIG (reference sequence). For the CDR3, the DNA is TGTGCCTGGATGATGGGGACTCGGGCCGGGGAGCTGTTTTTT. Translation: CAWMMGTRAGELFF.

The V call is TRBV6-1, the J call TRBJ2-5, with D unclear. Per the germline V gene, CDR1 is MNHNS and CDR2 is SASEGT. The CDR3 sequence is 16 residues long. Trimming stripped 6 bases from V and 1 base from J, with 18 bases between. This CDR3 is CASSKNGMGTQETQYF. The DNA for the CDR3 is TGTGCCAGCAGCAAGAATGGGATGGGAACCCAAGAGACCCAGTACTTC.

This clonotype has just a few counts. V usage is TRBV7-6 and J usage is TRBJ2-3, with no clear D. The germline V and J ends were trimmed by 5 bases and 4 bases, with 10 bases remaining between them. The germline V gene encodes CDR1 SGHVS and CDR2 FNYEAQ. There are 13 residues in the CDR3. CDR3: CASSLGQPDTQYF. Here the CDR3 DNA reads TGTGCCAGCAGCCTGGGCCAGCCAGATACGCAGTATTTT.